What follows describes a single T cell receptor beta chain. This sample stems from a study of OX40 agonist ivuxolimab in advanced cancers. At the level of the study: Previous treatment with anti-PD-1, anti-PD-L1 or anti-CTLA-4 therapy was allowed; under 50% had received some.

TCRdb keeps only in-frame clones here, not all; method: immunoSEQ multiplex PCR. This sample has about 43,000 clones, with around 85% found just once. This CDR3 is 14 amino acids long. V dropped 5 bases and J dropped 0 bases, with 7 bases sitting between them. CDR1 and CDR2 (germline): MNHNS, SASEGT. The specimen was CD4+ or CD8+ T cells sorted from blood, collected in a trial of the OX40 agonist ivuxolimab. This chain joins TRBV6-1 and TRBJ1-4, with D uncertain. The receptor comes from an adult with an advanced solid tumor such as melanoma, head and neck, liver or kidney cancer. The CDR3 DNA sequence: TGTGCCAGCAGTCGGCAGGCAACTAATGAAAAACTGTTTTTT. Protein sequence: CASSRQATNEKLFF.